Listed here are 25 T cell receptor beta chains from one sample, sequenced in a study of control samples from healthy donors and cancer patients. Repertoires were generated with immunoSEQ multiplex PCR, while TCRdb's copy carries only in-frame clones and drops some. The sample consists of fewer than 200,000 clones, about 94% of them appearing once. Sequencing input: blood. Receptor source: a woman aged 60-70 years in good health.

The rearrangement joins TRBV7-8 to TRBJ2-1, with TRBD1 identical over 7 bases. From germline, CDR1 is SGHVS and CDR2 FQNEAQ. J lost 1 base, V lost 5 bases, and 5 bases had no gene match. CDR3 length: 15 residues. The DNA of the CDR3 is TGTGCCAGCAGCCCAAGACAGGGATCCTACAATGAGCAGTTCTTC. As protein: CASSPRQGSYNEQFF. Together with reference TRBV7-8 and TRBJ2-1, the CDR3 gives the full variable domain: GAGVSQSPRYKVAKRGQDVALRCDPISGHVSLFWYQQALGQGPEFLTYFQNEAQLDKSGLPSDRFFAERPEGSVSTLKIQRTQQEDSAVYLCASSPRQGSYNEQFFGPGTRLTVL.

CDR3 DNA: TGTGCCAGCAGTTATGGGACCCTGAGCACTGAAGCTTTCTTT. Protein product: CASSYGTLSTEAFF. The genes are TRBV6-5 and TRBJ1-1; D may be TRBD1 (5 bases). Germline values: CDR1 MNHEY, CDR2 SVGAGI. CDR3 length equals 14 residues. The V end lost 3 bases, the J end lost 4 bases, and 12 bases lay between the germline ends.

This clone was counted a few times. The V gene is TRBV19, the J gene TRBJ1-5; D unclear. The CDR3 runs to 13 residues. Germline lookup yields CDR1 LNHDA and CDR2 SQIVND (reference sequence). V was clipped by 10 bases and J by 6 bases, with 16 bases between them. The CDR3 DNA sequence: TGTGCCACCAGACAAGCTCGGTTTCAGCCCCAGCATTTT. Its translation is CATRQARFQPQHF.

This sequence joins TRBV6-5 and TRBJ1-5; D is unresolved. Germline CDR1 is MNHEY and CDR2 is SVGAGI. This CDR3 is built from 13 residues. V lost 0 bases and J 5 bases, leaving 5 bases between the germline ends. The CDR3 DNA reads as TGTGCCAGCAGTTACTCTGTGGATCAGCCCCAGCATTTT. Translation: CASSYSVDQPQHF.

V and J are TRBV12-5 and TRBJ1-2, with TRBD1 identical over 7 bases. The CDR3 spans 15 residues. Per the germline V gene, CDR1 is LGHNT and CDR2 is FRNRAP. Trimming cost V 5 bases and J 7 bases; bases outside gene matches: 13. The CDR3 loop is CASGPSGTALSGYTF. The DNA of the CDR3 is TGTGCTAGTGGTCCGTCAGGGACAGCCTTAAGTGGCTACACCTTC.

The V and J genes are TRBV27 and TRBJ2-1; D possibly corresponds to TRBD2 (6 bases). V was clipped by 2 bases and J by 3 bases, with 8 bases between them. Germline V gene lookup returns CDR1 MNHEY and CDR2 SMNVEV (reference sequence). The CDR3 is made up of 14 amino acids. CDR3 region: CASSLRGLYNEQFF. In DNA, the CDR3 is TGTGCCAGCAGTTTACGGGGACTCTACAATGAGCAGTTCTTC.

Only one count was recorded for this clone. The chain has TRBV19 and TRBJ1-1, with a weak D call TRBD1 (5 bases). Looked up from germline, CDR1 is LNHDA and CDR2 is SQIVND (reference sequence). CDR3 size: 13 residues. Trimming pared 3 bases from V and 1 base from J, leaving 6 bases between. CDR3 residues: CASSIDRNTEAFF. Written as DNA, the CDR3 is TGTGCCAGTAGTATCGACAGGAACACTGAAGCTTTCTTT.

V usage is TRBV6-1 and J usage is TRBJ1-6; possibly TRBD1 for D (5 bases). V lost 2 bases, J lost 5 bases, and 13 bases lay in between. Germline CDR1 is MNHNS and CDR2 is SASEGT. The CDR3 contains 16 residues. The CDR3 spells CASSEMAGYNNSPLHF. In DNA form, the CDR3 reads TGTGCCAGCAGTGAAATGGCAGGGTATAATAATTCACCCCTCCACTTT.

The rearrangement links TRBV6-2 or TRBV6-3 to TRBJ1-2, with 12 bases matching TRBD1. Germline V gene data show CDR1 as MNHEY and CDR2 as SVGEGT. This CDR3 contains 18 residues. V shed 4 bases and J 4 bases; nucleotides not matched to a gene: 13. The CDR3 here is CASSSYRDRGLLGYGYTF. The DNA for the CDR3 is TGTGCCAGCAGTTCCTACCGGGACAGGGGGCTGCTAGGCTATGGCTACACCTTC.

The CDR3 nucleotides read TGCGCCAGCAGCCGGGGGAGGGCTAGCGGGGCTCAAGATACGCAGTATTTT. This translates into CASSRGRASGAQDTQYF. The chain joins TRBV4-1 to TRBJ2-3; 9 bases align to TRBD2. Germline CDR1 is MGHRA and CDR2 is YSYEKL. CDR3 length equals 17 residues. The V and J ends lost 4 bases and 5 bases, in that order; junction bases with no gene match: 13.

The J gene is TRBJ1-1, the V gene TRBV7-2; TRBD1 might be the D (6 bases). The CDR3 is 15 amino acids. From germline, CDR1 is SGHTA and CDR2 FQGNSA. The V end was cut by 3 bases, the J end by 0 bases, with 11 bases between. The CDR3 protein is CASSLTTGMNTEAFF. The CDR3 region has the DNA TGTGCCAGCAGCTTGACCACAGGGATGAACACTGAAGCTTTCTTT.

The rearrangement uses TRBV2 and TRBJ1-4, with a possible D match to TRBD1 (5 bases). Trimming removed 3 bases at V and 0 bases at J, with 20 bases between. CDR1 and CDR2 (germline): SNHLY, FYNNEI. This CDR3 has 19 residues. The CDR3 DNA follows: TGTGCCAGCAGTGATAGACACCTTGGGGGTTCTGCAACTAATGAAAAACTGTTTTTT. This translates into CASSDRHLGGSATNEKLFF. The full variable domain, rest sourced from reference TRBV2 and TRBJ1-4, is EPEVTQTPSHQVTQMGQEVILRCVPISNHLYFYWYRQILGQKVEFLVSFYNNEISEKSEIFDDQFSVERPDGSNFTLKIRSTKLEDSAMYFCASSDRHLGGSATNEKLFFGSGTQLSVL.

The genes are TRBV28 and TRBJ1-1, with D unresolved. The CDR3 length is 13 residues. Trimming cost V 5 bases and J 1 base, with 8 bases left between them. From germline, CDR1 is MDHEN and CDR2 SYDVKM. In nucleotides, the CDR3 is TGTGCCAGCAGTCTCCTGCAGAACACTGAAGCTTTCTTT. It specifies CASSLLQNTEAFF. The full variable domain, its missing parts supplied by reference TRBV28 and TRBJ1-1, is DVKVTQSSRYLVKRTGEKVFLECVQDMDHENMFWYRQDPGLGLRLIYFSYDVKMKEKGDIPEGYSVSREKKERFSLILESASTNQTSMYLCASSLLQNTEAFFGQGTRLTVV.

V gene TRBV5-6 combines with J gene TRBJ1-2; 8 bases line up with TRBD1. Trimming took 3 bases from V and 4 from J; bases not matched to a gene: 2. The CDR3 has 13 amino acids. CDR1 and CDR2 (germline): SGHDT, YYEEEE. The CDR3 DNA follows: TGTGCCAGCAGCTGGACAGGGTTCTATGGCTACACCTTC. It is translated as CASSWTGFYGYTF.

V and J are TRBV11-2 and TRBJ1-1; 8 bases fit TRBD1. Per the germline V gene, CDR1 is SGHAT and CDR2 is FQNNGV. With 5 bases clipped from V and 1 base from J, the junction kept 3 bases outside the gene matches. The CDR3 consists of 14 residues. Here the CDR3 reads CASSMGQANTEAFF. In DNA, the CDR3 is TGTGCCAGCAGCATGGGACAGGCGAACACTGAAGCTTTCTTT.

The CDR3: CAYGRPYSNQPQHF. The CDR3 DNA reads TGTGCCTATGGTCGTCCATATAGCAATCAGCCCCAGCATTTT. The chain couples TRBV30 to TRBJ1-5, with D hard to call. CDR3 length: 14 amino acids. V dropped 7 bases and J dropped 0 bases, with 13 bases sitting between them. CDR1 and CDR2 (germline): GTSNPN, SVGIG (reference sequence).

Here the CDR3 reads CASSLQGMPGNTIYF. CDR3 DNA: TGTGCCAGTAGTCTTCAGGGAATGCCTGGAAACACCATATATTTT. The chain recombines TRBV19 with TRBJ1-3, with D possibly TRBD1 on 5 matching bases. The V and J ends lost 5 bases and 2 bases respectively, with 13 bases between them. The length of the CDR3 is 15 residues. Germline values: CDR1 LNHDA, CDR2 SQIVND (reference sequence).

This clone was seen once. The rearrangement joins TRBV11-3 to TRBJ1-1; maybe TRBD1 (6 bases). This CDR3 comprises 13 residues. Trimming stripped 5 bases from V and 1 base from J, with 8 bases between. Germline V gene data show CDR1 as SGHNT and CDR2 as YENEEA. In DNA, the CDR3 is TGTGCCAGCAGCCCCAGGGGGAACACTGAAGCTTTCTTT. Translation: CASSPRGNTEAFF.

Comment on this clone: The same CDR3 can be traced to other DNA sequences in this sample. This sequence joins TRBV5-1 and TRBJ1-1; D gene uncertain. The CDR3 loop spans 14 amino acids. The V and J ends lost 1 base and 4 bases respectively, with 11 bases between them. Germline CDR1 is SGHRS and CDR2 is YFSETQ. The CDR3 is CASSLISEGTEAFF. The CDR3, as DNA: TGCGCCAGCAGCTTGATTTCCGAGGGCACTGAAGCTTTCTTT.

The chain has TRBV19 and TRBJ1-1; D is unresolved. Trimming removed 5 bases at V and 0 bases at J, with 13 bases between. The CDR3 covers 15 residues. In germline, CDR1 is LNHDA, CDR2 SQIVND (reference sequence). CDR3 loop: CASSPKTVMNTEAFF. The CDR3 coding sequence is TGTGCCAGTAGTCCCAAAACAGTGATGAACACTGAAGCTTTCTTT.

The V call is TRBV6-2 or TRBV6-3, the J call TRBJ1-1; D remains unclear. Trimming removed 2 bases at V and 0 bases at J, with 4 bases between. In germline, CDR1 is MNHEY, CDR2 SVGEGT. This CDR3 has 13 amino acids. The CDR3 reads CASSYPLNTEAFF. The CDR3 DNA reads TGTGCCAGCAGTTACCCCCTGAACACTGAAGCTTTCTTT.

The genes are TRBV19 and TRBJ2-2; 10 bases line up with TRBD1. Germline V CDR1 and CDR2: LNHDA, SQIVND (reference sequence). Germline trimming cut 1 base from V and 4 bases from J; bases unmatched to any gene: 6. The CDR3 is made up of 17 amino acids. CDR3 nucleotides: TGTGCCAGTAGTATAGTATCCGGGACAGGGGCCACCGGGGAGCTGTTTTTT. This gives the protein CASSIVSGTGATGELFF.

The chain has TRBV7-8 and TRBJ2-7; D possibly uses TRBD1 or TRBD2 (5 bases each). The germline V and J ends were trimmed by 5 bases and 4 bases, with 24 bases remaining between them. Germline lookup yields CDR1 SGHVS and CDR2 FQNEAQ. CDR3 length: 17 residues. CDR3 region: CASSKTSEGSGWYEQYF. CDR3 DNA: TGTGCCAGCAGCAAGACGTCAGAGGGGTCGGGCTGGTACGAGCAGTACTTC.

For the CDR3, the DNA is TGTGCCAGCTCACCACCTGGGAGCGGCTCTCTGAACATTCAGTACTTC. Amino acids: CASSPPGSGSLNIQYF. This chain uses TRBV18 with TRBJ2-4, with D perhaps matching TRBD2 (5 bases). CDR1 KGHSH and CDR2 LQKENI come from the germline V gene. The CDR3 runs 16 residues. Deletions cut 0 bases from V and 7 bases from J, with 16 bases between. Based on the CDR3 plus reference TRBV18 and TRBJ2-4, the full variable domain is NAGVMQNPRHLVRRRGQEARLRCSPMKGHSHVYWYRQLPEEGLKFMVYLQKENIIDESGMPKERFSAEFPKEGPSILRIQQVVRGDSAAYFCASSPPGSGSLNIQYFGAGTRLSVL.

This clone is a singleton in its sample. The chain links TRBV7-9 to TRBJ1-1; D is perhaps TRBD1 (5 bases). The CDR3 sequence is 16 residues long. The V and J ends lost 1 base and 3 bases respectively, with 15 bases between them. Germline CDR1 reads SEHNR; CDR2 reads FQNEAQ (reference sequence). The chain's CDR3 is CASSLGGWGGYTEAFF. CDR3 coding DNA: TGTGCCAGCAGCTTAGGTGGTTGGGGGGGATACACTGAAGCTTTCTTT. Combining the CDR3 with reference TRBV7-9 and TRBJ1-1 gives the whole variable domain DTGVSQNPRHKITKRGQNVTFRCDPISEHNRLYWYRQTLGQGPEFLTYFQNEAQLEKSRLLSDRFSAERPKGSFSTLEIQRTEQGDSAMYLCASSLGGWGGYTEAFFGQGTRLTVV.